Presented here are 28 T cell receptor beta chains from one specimen sequenced in a study of blood T cell repertoires in COVID-19. Using immunoSEQ multiplex PCR, the repertoire was profiled, and TCRdb retains in-frame clones only, with some absent. Here the sample spans nearly 40,000 clones, about 80% being singletons. Sequencing was carried out using peripheral blood. The receptors come from a man older than 75 with active or convalescent COVID-19.

This chain connects TRBV30 to TRBJ1-6; no firm D call. The CDR3 runs to 15 residues. V dropped 0 bases and J dropped 3 bases, with 9 bases sitting between them. Per germline, CDR1 GTSNPN and CDR2 SVGIG (reference sequence). The CDR3 sequence is CAWSVHDNYNSPLHF. For the CDR3, the DNA is TGTGCCTGGAGTGTACACGACAACTATAATTCACCCCTCCACTTT.

The genes are TRBV5-1 and TRBJ1-6; TRBD1 aligns across 8 bases. The CDR3 sequence is 15 residues long. Germline CDR1 is SGHRS and CDR2 is YFSETQ. J lost 4 bases, V lost 4 bases, and 4 bases had no gene match. CDR3 DNA sequence: TGCGCCAGCAGCCCGGGACAGGAATATAATTCACCCCTCCACTTT. This encodes CASSPGQEYNSPLHF.

V gene TRBV2 combines with J gene TRBJ2-7; TRBD1 aligns across 7 bases. V dropped 4 bases and J dropped 3; count of bases not matched to a gene: 0. The length of the CDR3 is 12 residues. Germline CDR1 reads SNHLY; CDR2 reads FYNNEI. This chain's CDR3 is CASSGDSYEQYF. In DNA form, the CDR3 reads TGTGCCAGCAGTGGGGACAGCTACGAGCAGTACTTC.

The chain carries TRBV7-9 and TRBJ2-3, with TRBD2 as a possible D gene (5 bases). Trimming left V 5 bases short and J 2 bases short, with 17 bases between. This CDR3 spans 16 amino acids. The germline V gene encodes CDR1 SEHNR and CDR2 FQNEAQ (reference sequence). The CDR3 loop is CASSLPRGYPTDTQYF. CDR3 nucleotides: TGTGCCAGCAGCCTCCCAAGAGGGTATCCCACAGATACGCAGTATTTT.

The CDR3: CASSSPFIDRNYGYTF. CDR3 nucleotide sequence: TGTGCCAGCAGTTCTCCCTTTATTGACAGAAACTATGGCTACACCTTC. This chain links TRBV28 with TRBJ1-2, with a possible D match to TRBD1 (5 bases). The V and J ends lost 4 bases and 2 bases respectively, with 17 bases between them. The CDR3 length is 16 residues. The germline V gene has CDR1 MDHEN and CDR2 SYDVKM.

This chain uses TRBV19 with TRBJ1-2; possibly TRBD1 for D (5 bases). The CDR3 spans 14 residues. Per the germline V gene, CDR1 is LNHDA and CDR2 is SQIVND (reference sequence). V was trimmed by 6 bases and J by 0 bases, leaving 11 bases between them. This CDR3 is CASRQGSPNYGYTF. CDR3 in DNA: TGTGCCAGTAGGCAGGGTTCCCCTAACTATGGCTACACCTTC.

The V gene is TRBV2, the J gene TRBJ1-1; 7 nucleotides agree with TRBD1. Germline loops: CDR1 SNHLY, CDR2 FYNNEI. The length of the CDR3 is 13 residues. The V gene end was trimmed by 9 bases and the J gene end by 1 base; junction bases not matched to a gene: 5. CDR3 amino acids: CARSDRENTEAFF. CDR3 nucleotide sequence: TGTGCCAGATCTGACAGGGAGAACACTGAAGCTTTCTTT.

The V call is TRBV11-3, the J call TRBJ2-1; TRBD1 matches 7 bases. The junction had 6 bases not matched to a gene; V was cut back by 5 bases and J by 2 bases. The germline V gene has CDR1 SGHNT and CDR2 YENEEA. CDR3 size: 15 residues. The CDR3 spells CASSPTGSPYNEQFF. In DNA, the CDR3 is TGTGCCAGCAGCCCGACAGGGTCGCCCTACAATGAGCAGTTCTTC.

J is TRBJ2-2 and V is TRBV20-1, with no clear D. CDR3 length: 16 residues. V was cut by 3 bases and J by 0 bases, with 14 bases left in between. Germline V gives CDR1 DFQATT, CDR2 SNEGSKA (reference sequence). The CDR3 loop reads CSASNGQHSNTGELFF. The CDR3 region has the DNA TGCAGTGCTAGTAATGGGCAGCACTCGAACACCGGGGAGCTGTTTTTT.

The chain combines TRBV28 with TRBJ1-5; D possibly corresponds to TRBD1 (5 bases). Germline-derived CDR1 and CDR2 are MDHEN and SYDVKM. V lost 6 bases, J lost 0 bases, and 18 bases lay in between. The CDR3 consists of 17 residues. CDR3 region: CASSQTGSGYSNQPQHF. The CDR3 nucleotides read TGTGCCAGCAGCCAGACCGGGTCAGGGTATAGCAATCAGCCCCAGCATTTT.

This chain joins TRBV6-5 and TRBJ1-4; the D gene is possibly TRBD1 (6 bases). Germline CDR1 is MNHEY and CDR2 is SVGAGI. Trimming removed 6 bases from V and 7 bases from J, with 15 bases in between. The CDR3 has 14 amino acids. The CDR3 bases are TGTGCCAGCAGGCCGACAGGAGGTAGTGAAAAACTGTTTTTT. Its translation is CASRPTGGSEKLFF.

The rearrangement links TRBV9 to TRBJ2-1, with TRBD2 identical over 7 bases. This CDR3 has 16 amino acids. V lost 4 bases and J lost 0; bases outside the gene matches: 7. Per germline, CDR1 SGDLS and CDR2 YYNGEE. CDR3 residues: CASSSNSGPSYNEQFF. The CDR3 coding sequence is TGTGCCAGCAGCTCCAATAGCGGGCCCTCCTACAATGAGCAGTTCTTC.

The V call is TRBV7-9, the J call TRBJ2-3, with 9 positions matching TRBD2. In germline, CDR1 is SEHNR, CDR2 FQNEAQ (reference sequence). Germline trimming cut 3 bases from V and 4 bases from J; bases unmatched to any gene: 2. The CDR3 loop spans 14 amino acids. The CDR3 region has the DNA TGTGCCAGCAGCTTTGCGGGGGGGTCAGATACGCAGTATTTT. It codes for CASSFAGGSDTQYF.

A single count supports this clone. The rearrangement uses TRBV4-1 and TRBJ2-5; 9 bases match TRBD1. The ends lost 3 bases at V and 10 bases at J; junction bases unmatched: 9. This CDR3 contains 14 residues. The V gene's germline CDR1 is MGHRA and CDR2 YSYEKL. In DNA form, the CDR3 reads TGCGCCAGCAGCCACGGCGGACAGGGGTCTCTCCAGTACTTC. Protein: CASSHGGQGSLQYF.

This clone showed up just once. J is TRBJ1-5 and V is TRBV24-1; TRBD1 aligns across 8 bases. Germline CDR1 KGHDR, CDR2 SFDVKD. With V trimmed by 4 bases and J by 2 bases, 0 bases remained unmatched. This CDR3 is 14 amino acids long. The CDR3 loop reads CATSEGQGNQPQHF. In nucleotides, the CDR3 is TGTGCCACCAGTGAGGGACAGGGCAATCAGCCCCAGCATTTT.

The J gene is TRBJ2-3, the V gene TRBV10-1, with 8 nucleotides matching TRBD2. Germline assignment: CDR1 WNHNN and CDR2 SYGVQD (reference sequence). The CDR3 is 15 residues long. J lost 2 bases, V lost 5 bases, and 6 bases had no gene match. CDR3 sequence: CASSKERGYTDTQYF. The CDR3 nucleotides are TGCGCCAGCAGTAAGGAGCGGGGGTACACAGATACGCAGTATTTT.

This clone was seen more than once but under ten times. The chain has TRBV28 and TRBJ2-7; 7 nucleotides agree with TRBD1. V was clipped by 7 bases and J by 4 bases; unmatched bases: 10. From germline, CDR1 is MDHEN and CDR2 SYDVKM. The CDR3 has 14 residues. The CDR3 reads CASTLRNRGYEQYF. The CDR3 nucleotides read TGTGCCAGCACCCTCCGAAACAGGGGATACGAGCAGTACTTC.

A few counts support this clone. The genes are TRBV7-6 and TRBJ2-7, with 11 positions matching TRBD1. CDR3 length: 15 residues. V was clipped by 5 bases and J by 7 bases; unmatched bases: 10. CDR1 and CDR2 from the germline V gene are SGHVS and FNYEAQ. The CDR3 sequence is CASSPKAGTGGEQYF. The CDR3 nucleotides read TGTGCCAGCAGCCCAAAGGCCGGGACAGGGGGGGAGCAGTACTTC.

This clone was recorded a few times. V gene TRBV6-4 combines with J gene TRBJ2-3; 15 nucleotides agree with TRBD2. The CDR3 length is 16 residues. The ends lost 8 bases at V and 3 bases at J; junction bases unmatched: 6. The germline V gene has CDR1 MRHNA and CDR2 SNTAGT. CDR3 amino acids: CASSMGLAGGTDTQYF. In DNA, the CDR3 is TGTGCCAGCTCCATGGGACTAGCGGGAGGAACAGATACGCAGTATTTT.

The gene calls are TRBV28 and TRBJ2-3, with D hard to call. V was trimmed by 2 bases and J by 0 bases, leaving 9 bases between them. CDR1 and CDR2 (germline): MDHEN, SYDVKM. The CDR3 consists of 15 residues. The chain's CDR3 is CASSLGAHSTDTQYF. In nucleotides, the CDR3 is TGTGCCAGCAGTTTAGGAGCGCATAGCACAGATACGCAGTATTTT.

DNA of the CDR3: TGTGCCAGCCAGGGGGTTGCCTACGAGCAGTACTTC. Translated: CASQGVAYEQYF. The J gene is TRBJ2-7, the V gene TRBV6-5; 7 positions match TRBD1. J was trimmed by 2 bases and V by 8 bases; bases with no gene match: 3. The CDR3 runs 12 residues. Germline CDR1 and CDR2: MNHEY and SVGAGI.

The chain recombines TRBV11-2 with TRBJ2-3, with D tentatively TRBD2 (6 bases). The CDR3 length is 15 residues. The V end was cut by 5 bases, the J end by 0 bases, with 12 bases between. The germline gives CDR1 SGHAT, CDR2 FQNNGV. This CDR3 is CASSPMGGSTDTQYF. CDR3 in DNA: TGTGCCAGCAGCCCTATGGGAGGAAGCACAGATACGCAGTATTTT.

The J gene is TRBJ2-5, the V gene TRBV19, with a possible D match to TRBD2 (6 bases). CDR3 length: 14 amino acids. Per germline, CDR1 LNHDA and CDR2 SQIVND (reference sequence). The V and J ends lost 7 bases and 5 bases respectively, with 17 bases between them. This CDR3 is CASTPTGGRETQYF. CDR3 bases: TGTGCCAGTACCCCTACCGGGGGTAGGGAGACCCAGTACTTC.

The genes are TRBV20-1 and TRBJ2-6; weak D call: TRBD2 (5 bases). Germline V gene lookup returns CDR1 DFQATT and CDR2 SNEGSKA (reference sequence). Trimming left V 3 bases short and J 0 bases short, with 15 bases between. There are 17 residues in the CDR3. CDR3 amino acids: CSASRPGYTSGANVLTF. CDR3 nucleotide sequence: TGCAGTGCTAGTAGACCGGGGTATACCTCTGGGGCCAACGTCCTGACTTTC.

J is TRBJ2-7 and V is TRBV11-2, with D unclear. V dropped 5 bases and J dropped 0 bases, with 11 bases sitting between them. Germline values: CDR1 SGHAT, CDR2 FQNNGV. The CDR3 sequence is 14 residues long. The CDR3 loop reads CASSPGAGSYEQYF. The CDR3 DNA follows: TGTGCCAGCAGCCCCGGCGCAGGCTCCTACGAGCAGTACTTC.

The chain is built from TRBV27 and TRBJ2-3; TRBD2 matches 8 bases. Per germline, CDR1 MNHEY and CDR2 SMNVEV (reference sequence). The CDR3 has 16 residues. Trimming removed 5 bases from V and 4 bases from J; junction bases left unmatched: 11. Here the CDR3 reads CASSQRNRGGADTQYF. DNA of the CDR3: TGTGCCAGCAGTCAAAGGAACCGGGGGGGCGCAGATACGCAGTATTTT.

Only a few counts were recorded for this clone. The CDR3 DNA reads TGTGCCAGCAGCCACTGGGACAGGGATCCTCCGGCGGCTTTCTTT. It is translated as CASSHWDRDPPAAFF. The rearrangement uses TRBV3-1 (or the pseudogene TRBV3-2) and TRBJ1-1; 9 nucleotides align to TRBD1. J gave up 11 bases and V 3 bases, and 13 bases lay outside the gene matches. The CDR3 runs to 15 residues. CDR1 LGHDT and CDR2 YNNKEL come from the germline V gene (reference sequence).

The V call is TRBV18, the J call TRBJ1-2; D perhaps matches TRBD1 (6 bases). Germline V gene data show CDR1 as KGHSH and CDR2 as LQKENI. The CDR3 is 15 residues long. Trimming left V 3 bases short and J 0 bases short, with 11 bases between. The CDR3 sequence is CASSPQDRTNYGYTF. The CDR3 coding sequence is TGTGCCAGCTCACCCCAAGACAGGACTAACTATGGCTACACCTTC.